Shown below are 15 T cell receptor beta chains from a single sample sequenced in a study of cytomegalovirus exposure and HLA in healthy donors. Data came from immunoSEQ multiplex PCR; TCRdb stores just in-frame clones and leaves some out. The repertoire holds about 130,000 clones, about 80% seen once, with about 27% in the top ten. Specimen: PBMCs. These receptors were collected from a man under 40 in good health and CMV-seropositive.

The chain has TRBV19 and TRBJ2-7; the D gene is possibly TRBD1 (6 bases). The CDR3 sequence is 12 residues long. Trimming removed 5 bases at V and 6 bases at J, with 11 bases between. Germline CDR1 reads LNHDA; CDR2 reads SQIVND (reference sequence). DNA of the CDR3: TGTGCCAGTAGTTTACAGGGACGCGAGCAGTACTTC. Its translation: CASSLQGREQYF.

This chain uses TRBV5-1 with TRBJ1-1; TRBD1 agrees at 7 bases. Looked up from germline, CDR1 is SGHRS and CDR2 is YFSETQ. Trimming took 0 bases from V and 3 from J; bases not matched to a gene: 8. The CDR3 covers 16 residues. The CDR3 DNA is TGCGCCAGCAGCTTGGGGGGACAGCACTATGACACTGAAGCTTTCTTT. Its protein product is CASSLGGQHYDTEAFF.

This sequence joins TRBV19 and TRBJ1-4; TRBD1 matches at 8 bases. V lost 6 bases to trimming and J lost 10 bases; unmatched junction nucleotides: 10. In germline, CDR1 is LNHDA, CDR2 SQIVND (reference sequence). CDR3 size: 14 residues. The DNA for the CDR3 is TGTGCCAGTAGAACCGGGACAGGCGGGGCAAAACTGTTTTTT. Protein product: CASRTGTGGAKLFF.

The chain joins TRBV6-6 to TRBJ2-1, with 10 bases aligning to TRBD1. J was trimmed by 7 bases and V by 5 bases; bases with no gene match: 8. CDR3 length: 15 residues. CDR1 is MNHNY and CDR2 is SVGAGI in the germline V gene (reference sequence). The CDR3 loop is CASSPARQGANEQFF. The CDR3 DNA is TGTGCCAGCAGTCCCGCCAGACAGGGGGCGAATGAGCAGTTCTTC.

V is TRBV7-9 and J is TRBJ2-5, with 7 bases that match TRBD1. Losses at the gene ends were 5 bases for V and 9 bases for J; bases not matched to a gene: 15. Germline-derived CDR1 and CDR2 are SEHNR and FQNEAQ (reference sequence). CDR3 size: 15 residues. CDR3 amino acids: CASSQGGGAAGAQYF. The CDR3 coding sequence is TGTGCCAGCAGCCAAGGGGGCGGCGCGGCTGGGGCCCAGTACTTC. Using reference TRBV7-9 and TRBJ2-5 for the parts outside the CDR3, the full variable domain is DTGVSQNPRHKITKRGQNVTFRCDPISEHNRLYWYRQTLGQGPEFLTYFQNEAQLEKSRLLSDRFSAERPKGSFSTLEIQRTEQGDSAMYLCASSQGGGAAGAQYFGPGTRLLVL.

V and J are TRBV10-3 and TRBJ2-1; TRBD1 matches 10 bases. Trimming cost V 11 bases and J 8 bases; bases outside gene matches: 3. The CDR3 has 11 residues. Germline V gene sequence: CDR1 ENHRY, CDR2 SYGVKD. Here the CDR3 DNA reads TGTGCCTCCGGACAGGGGGATGAGCAGTTCTTC. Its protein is CASGQGDEQFF.

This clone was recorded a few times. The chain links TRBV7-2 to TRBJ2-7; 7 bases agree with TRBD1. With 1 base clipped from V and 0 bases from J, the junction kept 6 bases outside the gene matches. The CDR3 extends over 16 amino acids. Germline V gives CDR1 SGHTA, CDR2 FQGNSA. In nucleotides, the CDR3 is TGTGCCAGCAGCTTAGACACACAGGGGCGCTCCTACGAGCAGTACTTC. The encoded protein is CASSLDTQGRSYEQYF.

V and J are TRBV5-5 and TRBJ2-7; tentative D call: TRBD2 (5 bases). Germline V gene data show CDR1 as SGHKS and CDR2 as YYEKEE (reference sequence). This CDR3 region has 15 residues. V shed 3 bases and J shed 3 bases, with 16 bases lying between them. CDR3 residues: CASSWTGQVNYEQYF. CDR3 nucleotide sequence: TGTGCCAGCAGCTGGACTGGGCAGGTCAACTACGAGCAGTACTTC.

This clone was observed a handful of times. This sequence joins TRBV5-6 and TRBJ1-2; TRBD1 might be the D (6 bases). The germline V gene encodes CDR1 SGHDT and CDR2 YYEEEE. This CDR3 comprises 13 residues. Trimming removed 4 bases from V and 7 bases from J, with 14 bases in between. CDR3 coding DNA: TGTGCCAGCAGCCTTGTGGGGGCTGGTGGCTACACCTTC. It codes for CASSLVGAGGYTF.

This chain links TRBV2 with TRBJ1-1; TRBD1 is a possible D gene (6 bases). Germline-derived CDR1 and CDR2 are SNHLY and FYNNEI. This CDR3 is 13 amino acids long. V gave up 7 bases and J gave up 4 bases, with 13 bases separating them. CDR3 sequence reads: CASNLQGATEAFF. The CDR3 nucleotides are TGTGCCAGCAACCTACAGGGTGCCACTGAAGCTTTCTTT.

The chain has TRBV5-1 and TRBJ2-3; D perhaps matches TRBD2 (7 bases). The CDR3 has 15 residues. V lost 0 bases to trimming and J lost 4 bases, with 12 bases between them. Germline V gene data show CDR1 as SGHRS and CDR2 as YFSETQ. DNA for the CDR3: TGCGCCAGCAGCTTGGCGGGGGGCAGTGCAGATACGCAGTATTTT. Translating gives CASSLAGGSADTQYF.

CDR3 DNA: TGTGCCAGCAGGTCCAACAGGGAGCTGTTTTTT. Protein product: CASRSNRELFF. The chain has TRBV2 and TRBJ2-2; D unresolved. Germline CDR1 reads SNHLY; CDR2 reads FYNNEI. V was shortened by 6 bases and J by 9 bases, with 8 bases between the two germline ends. This CDR3 contains 11 residues. Full variable domain (outside the CDR3, taken from reference TRBV2 and TRBJ2-2): EPEVTQTPSHQVTQMGQEVILRCVPISNHLYFYWYRQILGQKVEFLVSFYNNEISEKSEIFDDQFSVERPDGSNFTLKIRSTKLEDSAMYFCASRSNRELFFGEGSRLTVL.

CDR3 DNA: TGTGCCAGCAGTTCGGGACAGAAAGAGACCCAGTACTTC. This gives the protein CASSSGQKETQYF. The chain carries TRBV5-6 and TRBJ2-5; 7 bases map to TRBD1. With V trimmed by 5 bases and J by 3 bases, 4 bases remained unmatched. Germline CDR1 SGHDT, CDR2 YYEEEE. The CDR3 has 13 residues. Full variable domain (missing parts from reference TRBV5-6 and TRBJ2-5): DAGVTQSPTHLIKTRGQQVTLRCSPKSGHDTVSWYQQALGQGPQFIFQYYEEEERQRGNFPDRFSGHQFPNYSSELNVNALLLGDSALYLCASSSGQKETQYFGPGTRLLVL.

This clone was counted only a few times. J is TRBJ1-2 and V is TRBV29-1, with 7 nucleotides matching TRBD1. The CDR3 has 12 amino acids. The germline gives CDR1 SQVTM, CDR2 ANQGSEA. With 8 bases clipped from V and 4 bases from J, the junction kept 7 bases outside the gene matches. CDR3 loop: CSYTGASYGYTF. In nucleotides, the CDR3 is TGCAGCTACACAGGGGCTTCCTATGGCTACACCTTC.

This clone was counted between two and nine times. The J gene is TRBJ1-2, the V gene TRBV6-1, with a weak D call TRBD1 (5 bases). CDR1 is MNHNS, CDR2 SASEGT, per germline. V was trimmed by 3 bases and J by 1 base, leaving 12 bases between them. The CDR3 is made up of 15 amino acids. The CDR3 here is CASSEQQGVNYGYTF. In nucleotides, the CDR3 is TGTGCCAGCAGTGAGCAGCAGGGTGTTAACTATGGCTACACCTTC.